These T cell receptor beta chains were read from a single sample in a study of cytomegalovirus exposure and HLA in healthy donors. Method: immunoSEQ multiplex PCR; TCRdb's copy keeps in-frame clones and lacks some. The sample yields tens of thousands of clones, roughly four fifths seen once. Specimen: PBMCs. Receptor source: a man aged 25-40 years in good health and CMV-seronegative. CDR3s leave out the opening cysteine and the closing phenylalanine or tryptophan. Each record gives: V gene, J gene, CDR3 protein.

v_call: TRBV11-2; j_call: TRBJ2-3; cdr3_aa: ASSLAQGRSTDTQY
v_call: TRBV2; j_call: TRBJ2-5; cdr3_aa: ASSPGAGAQETQY
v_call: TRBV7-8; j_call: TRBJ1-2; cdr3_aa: ASSPGQGACGYT
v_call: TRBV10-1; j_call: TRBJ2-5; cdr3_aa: ASSEGTSGKETQY
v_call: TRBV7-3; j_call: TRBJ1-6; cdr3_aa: ANCHNQGGHPVNSPLH
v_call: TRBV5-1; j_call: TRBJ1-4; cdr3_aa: ASSSQGGSNEKLF
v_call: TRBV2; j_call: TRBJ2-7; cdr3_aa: ASSEVDRFEEQY
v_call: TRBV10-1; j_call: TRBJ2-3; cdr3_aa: ASSERSRDTQY
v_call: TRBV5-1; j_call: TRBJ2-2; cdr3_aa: ASSLDSRGPGELF
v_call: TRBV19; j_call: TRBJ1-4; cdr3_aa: ASSDTPGQPEKLF
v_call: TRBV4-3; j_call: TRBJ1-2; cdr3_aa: ASSPSRDRWAYGYT
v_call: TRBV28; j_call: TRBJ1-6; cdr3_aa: ASSPRQGNSPLH
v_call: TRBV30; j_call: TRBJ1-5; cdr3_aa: AWAQGLRNQPQH
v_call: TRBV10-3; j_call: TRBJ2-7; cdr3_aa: AISGGQVAYEQY
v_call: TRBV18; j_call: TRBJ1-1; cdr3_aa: ASSPRQGSMGTEAF
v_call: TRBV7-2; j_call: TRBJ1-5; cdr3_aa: ASSSSSGGHQH
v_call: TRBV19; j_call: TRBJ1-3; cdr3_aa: ASRFGGVSGNTIY
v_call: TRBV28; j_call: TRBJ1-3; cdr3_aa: ASSPSGGSGNTIY
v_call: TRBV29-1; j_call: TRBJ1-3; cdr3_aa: SVGTGVGGRGGGNTIY
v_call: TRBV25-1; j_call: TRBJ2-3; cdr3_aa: ATSRARTGGRDTQY